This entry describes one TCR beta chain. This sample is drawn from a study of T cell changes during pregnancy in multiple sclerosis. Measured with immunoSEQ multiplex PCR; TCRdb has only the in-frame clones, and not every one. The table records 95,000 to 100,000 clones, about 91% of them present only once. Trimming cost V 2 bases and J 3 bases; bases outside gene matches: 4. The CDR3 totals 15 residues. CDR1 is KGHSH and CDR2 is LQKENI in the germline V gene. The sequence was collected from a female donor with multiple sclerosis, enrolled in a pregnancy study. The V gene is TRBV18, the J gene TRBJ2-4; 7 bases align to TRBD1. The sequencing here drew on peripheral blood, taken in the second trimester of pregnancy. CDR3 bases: TGTGCCAGCTCACCAAGGGGGCATGGCAAAAACATTCAGTACTTC. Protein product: CASSPRGHGKNIQYF. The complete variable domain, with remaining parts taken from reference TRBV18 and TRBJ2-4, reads NAGVMQNPRHLVRRRGQEARLRCSPMKGHSHVYWYRQLPEEGLKFMVYLQKENIIDESGMPKERFSAEFPKEGPSILRIQQVVRGDSAAYFCASSPRGHGKNIQYFGAGTRLSVL.